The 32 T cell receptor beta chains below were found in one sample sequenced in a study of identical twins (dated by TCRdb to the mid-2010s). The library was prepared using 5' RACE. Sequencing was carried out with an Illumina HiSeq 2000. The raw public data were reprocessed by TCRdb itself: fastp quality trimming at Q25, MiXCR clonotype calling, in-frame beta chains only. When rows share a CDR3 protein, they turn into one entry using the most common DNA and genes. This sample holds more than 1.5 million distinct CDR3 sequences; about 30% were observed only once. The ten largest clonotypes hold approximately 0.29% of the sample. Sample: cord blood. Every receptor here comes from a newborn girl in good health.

CDR3 sequence: CASSLTAGRISGNEKLFF. The CDR3 DNA follows: TGTGCCAGCAGTTTGACAGCTGGACGAATATCGGGTAATGAAAAACTGTTTTTT. The rearrangement joins TRBV28 to TRBJ1-4; a possible D gene is TRBD1 (5 bases). Germline V gives CDR1 MDHEN, CDR2 SYDVKM. V was shortened by 3 bases and J by 4 bases, with 21 bases between the two germline ends. This CDR3 is 18 amino acids long.

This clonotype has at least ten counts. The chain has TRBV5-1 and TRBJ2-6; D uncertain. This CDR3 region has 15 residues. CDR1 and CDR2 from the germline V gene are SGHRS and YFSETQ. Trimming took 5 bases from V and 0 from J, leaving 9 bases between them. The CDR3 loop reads CASSNRYSGANVLTF. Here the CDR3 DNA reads TGCGCCAGCAGTAACAGATACTCTGGGGCCAACGTCCTGACTTTC.

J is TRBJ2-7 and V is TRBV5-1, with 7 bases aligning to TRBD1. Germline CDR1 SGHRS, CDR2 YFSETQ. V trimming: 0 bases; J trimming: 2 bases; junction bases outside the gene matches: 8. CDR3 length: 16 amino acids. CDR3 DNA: TGCGCCAGCAGCTTGGGGGGACAGTGGTTCACCTACGAGCAGTACTTC. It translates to CASSLGGQWFTYEQYF.

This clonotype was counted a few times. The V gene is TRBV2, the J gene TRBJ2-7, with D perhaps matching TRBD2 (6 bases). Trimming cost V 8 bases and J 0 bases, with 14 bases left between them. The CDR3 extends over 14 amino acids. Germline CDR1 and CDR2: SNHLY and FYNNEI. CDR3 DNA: TGTGCCAGCGGGGACTTAGGCGGCTCCTACGAGCAGTACTTC. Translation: CASGDLGGSYEQYF.

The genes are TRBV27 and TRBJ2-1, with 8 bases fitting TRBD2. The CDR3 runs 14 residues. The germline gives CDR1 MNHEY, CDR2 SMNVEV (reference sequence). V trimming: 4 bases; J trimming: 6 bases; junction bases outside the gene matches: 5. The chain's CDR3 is CASSSGLALNEQFF. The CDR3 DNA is TGTGCCAGCAGTTCAGGACTAGCTCTCAATGAGCAGTTCTTC.

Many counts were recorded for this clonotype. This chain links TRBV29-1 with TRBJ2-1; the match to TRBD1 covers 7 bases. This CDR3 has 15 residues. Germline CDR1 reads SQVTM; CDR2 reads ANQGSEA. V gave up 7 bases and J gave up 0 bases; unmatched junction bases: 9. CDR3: CSGWTGPSSYNEQFF. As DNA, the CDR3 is TGCAGCGGTTGGACAGGACCCAGCTCCTACAATGAGCAGTTCTTC.

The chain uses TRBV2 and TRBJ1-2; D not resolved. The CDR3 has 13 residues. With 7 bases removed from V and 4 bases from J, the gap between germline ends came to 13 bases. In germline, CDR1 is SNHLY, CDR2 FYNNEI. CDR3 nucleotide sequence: TGTGCCAGCATTCACGTAACCTTCTATGGCTACACCTTC. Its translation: CASIHVTFYGYTF.

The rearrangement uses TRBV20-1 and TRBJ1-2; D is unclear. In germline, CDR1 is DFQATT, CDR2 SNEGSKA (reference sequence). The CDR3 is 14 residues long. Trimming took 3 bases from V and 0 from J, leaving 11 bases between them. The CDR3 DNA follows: TGCAGTGCTAGTGGGCAGCCAACTAACTATGGCTACACCTTC. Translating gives CSASGQPTNYGYTF.

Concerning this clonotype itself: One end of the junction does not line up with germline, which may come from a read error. The CDR3 DNA sequence: TGTGCCAACAGTTTATCCGAATCCTACAATGAGCAGTACTTC. Translated, it gives CANSLSESYNEQYF. This chain uses TRBV12-3 or TRBV12-4 with TRBJ2-7; D not resolved. This CDR3 has 14 residues.

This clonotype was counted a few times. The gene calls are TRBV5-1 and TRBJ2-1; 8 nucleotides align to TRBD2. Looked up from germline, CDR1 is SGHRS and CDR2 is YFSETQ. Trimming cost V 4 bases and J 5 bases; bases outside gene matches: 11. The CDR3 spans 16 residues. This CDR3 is CASSLWMGLGNNEQFF. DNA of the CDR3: TGCGCCAGCAGCCTATGGATGGGACTAGGGAACAATGAGCAGTTCTTC.

CDR3 nucleotide sequence: TGTGCCAGCCGCTCGGTTCTAGCGGGAGGGCGAGGGAATGAGCAGTACTTC. This codes for CASRSVLAGGRGNEQYF. The chain carries TRBV27 and TRBJ2-5; 12 bases are shared with TRBD2. Per germline, CDR1 MNHEY and CDR2 SMNVEV (reference sequence). V was clipped by 8 bases and J by 11 bases; unmatched bases: 21. The CDR3 runs to 17 residues.

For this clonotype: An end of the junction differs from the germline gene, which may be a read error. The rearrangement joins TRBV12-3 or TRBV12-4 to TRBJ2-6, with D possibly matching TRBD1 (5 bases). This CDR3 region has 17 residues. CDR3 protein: CACSLRFQGAGANVLTF. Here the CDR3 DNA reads TGTGCCTGCAGTTTGAGATTTCAGGGTGCTGGGGCCAACGTCCTGACTTTC.

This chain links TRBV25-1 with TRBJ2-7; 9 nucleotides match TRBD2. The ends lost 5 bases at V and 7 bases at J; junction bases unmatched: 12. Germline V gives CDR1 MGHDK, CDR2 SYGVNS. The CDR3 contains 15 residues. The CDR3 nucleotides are TGTGCCAGCAGTATAGCGGGGGCCATAATCAATGAGCAGTACTTC. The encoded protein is CASSIAGAIINEQYF.

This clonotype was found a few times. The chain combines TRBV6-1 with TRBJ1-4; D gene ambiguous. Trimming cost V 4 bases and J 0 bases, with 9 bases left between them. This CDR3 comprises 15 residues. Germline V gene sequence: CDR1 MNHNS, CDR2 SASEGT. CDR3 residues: CASSVSRTTNEKLFF. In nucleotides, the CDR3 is TGTGCCAGCAGTGTATCACGAACAACTAATGAAAAACTGTTTTTT.

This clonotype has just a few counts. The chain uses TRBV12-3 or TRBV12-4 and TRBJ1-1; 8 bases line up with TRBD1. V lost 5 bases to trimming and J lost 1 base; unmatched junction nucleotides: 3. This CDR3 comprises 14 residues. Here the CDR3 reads CASSRDRQNTEAFF. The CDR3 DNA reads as TGTGCCAGCAGTCGGGACAGGCAGAACACTGAAGCTTTCTTT.

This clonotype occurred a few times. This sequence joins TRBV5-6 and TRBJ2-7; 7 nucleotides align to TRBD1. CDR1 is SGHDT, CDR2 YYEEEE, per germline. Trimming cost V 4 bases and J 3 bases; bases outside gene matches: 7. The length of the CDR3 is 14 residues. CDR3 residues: CASSTTGSNYEQYF. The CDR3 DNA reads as TGTGCCAGCAGCACGACAGGGAGTAACTACGAGCAGTACTTC.

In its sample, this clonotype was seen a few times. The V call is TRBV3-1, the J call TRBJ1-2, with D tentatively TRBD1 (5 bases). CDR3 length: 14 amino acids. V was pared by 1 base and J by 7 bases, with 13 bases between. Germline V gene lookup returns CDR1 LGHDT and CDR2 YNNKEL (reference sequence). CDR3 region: CASSQAIPGSGYTF. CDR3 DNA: TGTGCCAGCAGCCAAGCGATTCCAGGGTCTGGCTACACCTTC.

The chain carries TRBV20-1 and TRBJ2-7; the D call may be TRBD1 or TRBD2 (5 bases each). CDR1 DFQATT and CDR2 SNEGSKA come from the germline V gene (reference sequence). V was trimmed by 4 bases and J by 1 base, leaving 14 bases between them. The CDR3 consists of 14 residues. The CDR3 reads CSATGQGESYEQYF. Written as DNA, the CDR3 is TGCAGTGCTACGGGGCAGGGTGAATCCTACGAGCAGTACTTC.

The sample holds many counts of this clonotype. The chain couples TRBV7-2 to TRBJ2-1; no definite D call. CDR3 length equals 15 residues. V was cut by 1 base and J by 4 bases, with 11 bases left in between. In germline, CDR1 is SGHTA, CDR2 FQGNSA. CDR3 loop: CASSLDRFQYNEQFF. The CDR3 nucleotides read TGTGCCAGCAGCTTAGACCGGTTCCAATACAATGAGCAGTTCTTC. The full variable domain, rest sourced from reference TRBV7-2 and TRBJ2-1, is GAGVSQSPSNKVTEKGKDVELRCDPISGHTALYWYRQSLGQGLEFLIYFQGNSAPDKSGLPSDRFSAERTGGSVSTLTIQRTQQEDSAVYLCASSLDRFQYNEQFFGPGTRLTVL.

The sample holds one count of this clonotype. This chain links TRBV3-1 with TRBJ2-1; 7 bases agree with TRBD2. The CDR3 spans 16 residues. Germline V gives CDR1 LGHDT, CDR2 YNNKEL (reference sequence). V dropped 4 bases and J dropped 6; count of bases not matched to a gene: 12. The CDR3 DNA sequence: TGTGCCAGCAGCCGAGATTTGCGGGAGCGGGCCAATGAGCAGTTCTTC. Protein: CASSRDLRERANEQFF.

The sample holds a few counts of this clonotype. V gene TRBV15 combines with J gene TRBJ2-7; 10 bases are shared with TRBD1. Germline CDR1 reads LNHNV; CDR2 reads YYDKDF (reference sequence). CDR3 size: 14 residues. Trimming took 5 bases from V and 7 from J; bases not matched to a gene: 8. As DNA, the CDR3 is TGTGCCACCAGCCGTGACAGGGGGCTGAGGGAGCAGTACTTC. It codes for CATSRDRGLREQYF.

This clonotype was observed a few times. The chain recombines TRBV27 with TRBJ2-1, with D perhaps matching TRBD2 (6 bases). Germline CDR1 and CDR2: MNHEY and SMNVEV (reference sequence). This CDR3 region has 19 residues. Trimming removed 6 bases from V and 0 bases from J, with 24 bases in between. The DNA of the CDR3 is TGTGCCAGCAGCAGTTTGGGGGACTCTCCTTTTAGCTCCTACAATGAGCAGTTCTTC. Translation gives CASSSLGDSPFSSYNEQFF.

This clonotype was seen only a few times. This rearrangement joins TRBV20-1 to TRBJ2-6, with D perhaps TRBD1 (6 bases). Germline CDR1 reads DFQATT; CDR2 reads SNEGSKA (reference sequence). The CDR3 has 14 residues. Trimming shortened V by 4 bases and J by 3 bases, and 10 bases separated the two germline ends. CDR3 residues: CSAIRGGGANVLTF. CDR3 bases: TGCAGTGCTATCAGGGGTGGTGGGGCCAACGTCCTGACTTTC.

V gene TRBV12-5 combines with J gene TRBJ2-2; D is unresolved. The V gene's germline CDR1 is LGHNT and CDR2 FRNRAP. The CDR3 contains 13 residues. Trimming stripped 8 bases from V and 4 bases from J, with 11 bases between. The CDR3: CASLAGPTGELFF. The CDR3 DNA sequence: TGTGCTAGTTTAGCAGGCCCCACCGGGGAGCTGTTTTTT.

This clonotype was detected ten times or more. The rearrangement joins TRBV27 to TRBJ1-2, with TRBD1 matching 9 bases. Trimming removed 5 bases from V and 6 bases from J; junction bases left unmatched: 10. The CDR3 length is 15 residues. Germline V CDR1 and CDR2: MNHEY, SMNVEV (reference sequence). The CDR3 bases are TGTGCCAGCAGTCCCCTATGGACAGGGGCTAATGGCTACACCTTC. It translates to CASSPLWTGANGYTF.

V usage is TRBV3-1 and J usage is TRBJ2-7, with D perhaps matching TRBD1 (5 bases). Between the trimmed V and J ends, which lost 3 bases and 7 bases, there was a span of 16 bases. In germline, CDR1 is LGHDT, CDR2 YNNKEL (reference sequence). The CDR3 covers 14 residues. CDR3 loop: CASSHRRVRWEQYF. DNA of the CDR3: TGTGCCAGCAGCCATCGCAGGGTTCGCTGGGAGCAGTACTTC.

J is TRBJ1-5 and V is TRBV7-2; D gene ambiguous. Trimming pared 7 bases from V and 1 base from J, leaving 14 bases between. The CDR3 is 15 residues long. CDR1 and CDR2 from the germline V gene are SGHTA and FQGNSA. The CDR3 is CASTIWGGSNQPQHF. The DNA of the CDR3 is TGTGCCAGCACCATTTGGGGAGGCAGCAATCAGCCCCAGCATTTT. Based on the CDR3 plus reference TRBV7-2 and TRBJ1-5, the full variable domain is GAGVSQSPSNKVTEKGKDVELRCDPISGHTALYWYRQSLGQGLEFLIYFQGNSAPDKSGLPSDRFSAERTGGSVSTLTIQRTQQEDSAVYLCASTIWGGSNQPQHFGDGTRLSIL.

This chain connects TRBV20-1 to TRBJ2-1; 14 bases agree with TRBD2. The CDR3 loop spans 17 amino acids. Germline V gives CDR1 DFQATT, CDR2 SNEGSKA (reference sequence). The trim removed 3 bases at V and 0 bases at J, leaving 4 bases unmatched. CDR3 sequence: CSARGTSGGYSYNEQFF. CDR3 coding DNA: TGCAGTGCTAGGGGGACTAGCGGGGGCTACTCCTACAATGAGCAGTTCTTC.

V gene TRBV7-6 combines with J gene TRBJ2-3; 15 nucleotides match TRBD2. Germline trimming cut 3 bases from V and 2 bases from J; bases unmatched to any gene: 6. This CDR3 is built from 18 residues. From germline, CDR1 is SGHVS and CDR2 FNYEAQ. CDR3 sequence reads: CASSFGLAGGKDTDTQYF. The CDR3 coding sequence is TGTGCCAGCAGCTTCGGACTAGCGGGAGGGAAAGACACAGATACGCAGTATTTT.

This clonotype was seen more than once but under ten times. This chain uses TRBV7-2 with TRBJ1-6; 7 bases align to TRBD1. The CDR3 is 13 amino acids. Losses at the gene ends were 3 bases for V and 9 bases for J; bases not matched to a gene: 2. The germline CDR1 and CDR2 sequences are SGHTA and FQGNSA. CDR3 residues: CASSLNRGSPLHF. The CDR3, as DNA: TGTGCCAGCAGCTTGAACAGGGGTTCACCCCTCCACTTT.

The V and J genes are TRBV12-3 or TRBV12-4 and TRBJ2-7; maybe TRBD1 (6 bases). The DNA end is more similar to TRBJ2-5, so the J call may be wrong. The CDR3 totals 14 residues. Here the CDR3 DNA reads TGTGCCAGCAGTTTCGTACAGGGTGGGAGGACCCAGTACTTC. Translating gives CASSFVQGGRTQYF.

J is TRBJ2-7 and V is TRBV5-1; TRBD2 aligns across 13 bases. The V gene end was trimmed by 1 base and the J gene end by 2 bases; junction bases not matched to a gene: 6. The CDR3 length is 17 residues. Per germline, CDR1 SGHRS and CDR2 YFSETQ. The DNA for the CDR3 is TGCGCCAGCAGCTTGCGTGGAACTAGCGGGGGGGCCTACGAGCAGTACTTC. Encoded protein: CASSLRGTSGGAYEQYF.